This is a list of T cell receptor beta chains from one sample in a study of early T cells in non-severe SARS-CoV-2 infection. TCRdb processed the 5' RACE reads anew with MiXCR; each CDR3 protein has one entry. This table holds about 33,000 distinct CDR3 sequences, approximately 4.4% found once. The sequencing sample was made of whole blood. These receptors all stem from an adult who was a healthcare worker with PCR-confirmed SARS-CoV-2 infection or an uninfected control (not recorded which). CDR3s include the opening cysteine and the closing phenylalanine or tryptophan. The D gene is left open where the match is weak. Size values are once, few and many counts, or a class for expanded clones, and some rows have none.

V gene	clone size	D gene	J gene	CDR3 protein	CDR3 DNA
TRBV10-2	many	TRBD1	TRBJ1-1	CASRGQGGTEAFF	TGCGCCAGCAGAGGACAGGGAGGGACTGAAGCTTTCTTT
TRBV20-1	-	-	TRBJ2-1	CSARDPSHMIGNEQFF	TGCAGTGCTAGGGACCCCTCGCATATGATAGGCAATGAGCAGTTCTTC
TRBV6-6	-	TRBD1	TRBJ2-5	CASSQTGWLETQYF	TGTGCCAGCAGTCAGACAGGGTGGCTTGAGACCCAGTACTTC
TRBV11-3	many	TRBD1	TRBJ2-5	CASSLGGTGSETQYF	TGTGCCAGCAGCTTAGGGGGGACAGGGTCAGAGACCCAGTACTTC
TRBV18	few	-	TRBJ1-3	CASSPEQAFSGNTIYF	TGTGCCAGCTCACCTGAACAGGCTTTCTCTGGAAACACCATATATTTT
TRBV24-1	many	-	TRBJ1-1	CATSDFTVGTEAFF	TGTGCCACCAGTGATTTCACAGTTGGGACTGAAGCTTTCTTT
TRBV5-6	many	-	TRBJ2-5	CASSPGWQETQYF	TGTGCCAGCAGCCCCGGGTGGCAAGAGACCCAGTACTTC
TRBV27	many	TRBD1	TRBJ1-3	CASSSGTGRNTIYF	TGTGCCAGCAGTTCGGGGACAGGTAGAAACACCATATATTTT
TRBV10-3	many	-	TRBJ1-6	CAISESGGLNSPLHF	TGTGCCATCAGTGAGTCAGGGGGGTTGAATTCACCCCTCCACTTT
TRBV18	many	-	TRBJ1-1	CASSPGRWNTEAFF	TGTGCCAGCTCACCCGGACGGTGGAACACTGAAGCTTTCTTT
TRBV11-2	many	TRBD1	TRBJ1-2	CASSSSMGDRVGYGYTF	TGTGCCAGCAGCTCGTCTATGGGGGACAGGGTTGGTTATGGCTACACCTTC
TRBV2	many	TRBD1	TRBJ1-2	CASMVRGTEEYGYTF	TGTGCCAGCATGGTCCGGGGGACAGAGGAATATGGCTACACCTTC
TRBV6-1	many	-	TRBJ1-6	CASNNSPLHF	TGTGCCAGTAATAATTCACCCCTCCACTTT
TRBV20-1	-	-	TRBJ2-1	CSANTFPAKRIYNEQFF	TGCAGTGCTAACACCTTCCCAGCCAAGAGGATTTACAATGAGCAGTTCTTC
TRBV28	many	TRBD1	TRBJ1-5	CASSLLSGGNQPQHF	TGTGCCAGCAGTCTCCTTTCAGGGGGGAATCAGCCCCAGCATTTT
TRBV7-6	many	-	TRBJ2-2	CASSLPTGNTGELFF	TGTGCCAGCAGCCTACCGACAGGGAACACCGGGGAGCTGTTTTTT
TRBV5-6	many	-	TRBJ1-5	CASSLASKQNNQPQHF	TGTGCCAGCAGCTTGGCCTCAAAACAGAACAATCAGCCCCAGCATTTT
TRBV5-4	many	-	TRBJ2-2	CASSLKQPNTGELFF	TGTGCCAGCAGCTTGAAACAGCCGAACACCGGGGAGCTGTTTTTT
TRBV6-2/TRBV6-3	-	-	TRBJ2-3	CASRGSSGTDTQYF	TGTGCCAGCAGGGGCTCGAGCGGGACAGATACGCAGTATTTT
TRBV7-2	many	-	TRBJ2-3	CASSLAGGAADTQYF	TGTGCCAGCAGCTTAGCGGGGGGGGCCGCAGATACGCAGTATTTT
TRBV7-2	few	-	TRBJ2-3	CASSLLGGVTDTQYF	TGTGCCAGCAGCTTATTAGGCGGGGTGACTGATACGCAGTATTTT
TRBV5-4	-	-	TRBJ1-2	CASSTNWREDGYTF	TGTGCCAGCAGCACAAATTGGAGGGAGGACGGCTACACCTTC
TRBV5-4	many	TRBD1	TRBJ2-7	CASSFTGTGLEQYF	TGTGCCAGCAGCTTCACTGGGACAGGGCTCGAGCAGTACTTC
TRBV30	-	-	TRBJ2-1	CAWSLHSYNEQFF	TGTGCCTGGAGTCTCCACTCCTACAATGAGCAGTTCTTC
TRBV28	many	TRBD2	TRBJ2-3	CASSLPRLAGGPRGRTDTQYF	TGTGCCAGCAGTTTACCCCGACTAGCGGGGGGGCCGCGAGGGCGGACAGATACGCAGTATTTT
TRBV20-1	-	-	TRBJ2-7	CSALAWGFEQYF	TGCAGTGCTTTAGCTTGGGGGTTCGAGCAGTACTTC
TRBV2	few	-	TRBJ2-2	CASNVGAPNTGELFF	TGTGCCAGCAATGTAGGAGCTCCGAACACCGGGGAGCTGTTTTTT
TRBV11-2	few	-	TRBJ2-1	CASSLIDEQFF	TGTGCCAGCAGCTTAATCGATGAGCAGTTCTTC
TRBV7-9	few	-	TRBJ2-5	CASSFLRVETQYF	TGTGCCAGCAGCTTTCTGCGTGTAGAGACCCAGTACTTC
TRBV7-8	-	-	TRBJ2-7	CASSREGYSYEQYF	TGTGCCAGCAGCCGTGAGGGCTATTCCTACGAGCAGTACTTC
TRBV11-2	many	-	TRBJ1-2	CASSLVRGVGYGYTF	TGTGCCAGCAGCTTAGTTCGGGGGGTAGGCTATGGCTACACCTTC
TRBV20-1	-	TRBD1	TRBJ1-1	CSASPGQGVYTEAFF	TGCAGTGCTAGTCCGGGACAGGGGGTTTACACTGAAGCTTTCTTT
TRBV10-3	many	-	TRBJ1-1	CAISKDNSNTEAFF	TGTGCCATCAGTAAGGACAACTCGAACACTGAAGCTTTCTTT
TRBV12-3/TRBV12-4	many	TRBD1	TRBJ2-7	CASSISGTGLYEQYF	TGTGCCAGCAGTATATCCGGGACAGGACTCTACGAGCAGTACTTC
TRBV7-9	many	-	TRBJ1-5	CASSLDRGNQPQHF	TGTGCCAGCAGCTTAGACAGGGGCAATCAGCCCCAGCATTTT
TRBV12-3/TRBV12-4	many	-	TRBJ2-7	CASSPPRAKEIYEQYF	TGTGCCAGCAGCCCCCCCCGCGCCAAGGAGATCTACGAGCAGTACTTC
TRBV5-5	-	TRBD2	TRBJ2-4	CASSPPLAGGKNIQYF	TGTGCCAGCAGCCCGCCTCTAGCGGGGGGCAAAAACATTCAGTACTTC
TRBV11-2	few	-	TRBJ2-7	CASSLVGGHSSYEQYF	TGTGCCAGCAGCTTAGTCGGGGGGCACTCGTCCTACGAGCAGTACTTC
TRBV4-1	-	TRBD1	TRBJ1-1	CASSQGQGYPNTEAFF	TGCGCCAGCAGCCAAGGACAGGGTTATCCGAACACTGAAGCTTTCTTT
TRBV28	medium-sized	-	TRBJ1-2	CASTRSSSYGYTF	TGTGCCAGCACCCGCTCATCCAGCTATGGCTACACCTTC
TRBV11-2	medium-sized	-	TRBJ2-3	CASSFWGGAPDTQYF	TGTGCCAGCAGCTTCTGGGGGGGGGCCCCAGATACGCAGTATTTT
TRBV24-1	many	-	TRBJ2-6	CATGTGGTNVLTF	TGTGCCACTGGGACGGGCGGGACCAACGTCCTGACTTTC